The 31 T cell receptor beta chains listed next were all sequenced from one sample in a study of human T cells and chemical hapten exposure. TCRdb reprocessed the RACE reads with MiXCR, giving one entry per CDR3 protein. This table holds 100,000 or so distinct CDR3 sequences, more than 9% found once. Indicated time point: patch test 1, 2 weeks after DPC sensitization. Described treatment: therapeutic diphenylcyclopropenone sensitization with weekly scalp DPC. The material was whole blood, obtained in connection with sensitization to the hapten diphenylcyclopropenone (DPC). The receptors originated from a man aged 35-49 years with alopecia areata. Some clones in this sample may be carry-over from other donors' samples.

V gene TRBV18 combines with J gene TRBJ2-7; 9 bases are shared with TRBD2. There are 14 residues in the CDR3. Trimming cost V 3 bases and J 5 bases; bases outside gene matches: 5. In germline, CDR1 is KGHSH, CDR2 LQKENI. The CDR3 is CASSPGLARDEQYF. The CDR3 nucleotides are TGTGCCAGCTCACCGGGACTAGCCAGGGACGAGCAGTACTTC.

The CDR3 loop is CASSDVGFDTQYF. CDR3 DNA: TGTGCCAGCAGCGATGTGGGGTTCGATACGCAGTATTTT. V gene TRBV7-3 combines with J gene TRBJ2-3, with no clear D. The CDR3 runs to 13 residues. Per germline, CDR1 SGHTA and CDR2 FQGTGA. V lost 5 bases and J lost 6, with 12 bases in between.

This clonotype was observed a handful of times. V usage is TRBV3-1 and J usage is TRBJ2-2; D gene unclear. Deletions cut 4 bases from V and 4 bases from J, with 7 bases between. Germline V CDR1 and CDR2: LGHDT, YNNKEL (reference sequence). This CDR3 contains 13 residues. CDR3 DNA sequence: TGTGCCAGCAGCCCCCAGACCACCGGGGAGCTGTTTTTT. It is translated as CASSPQTTGELFF. Drawing the rest from reference TRBV3-1 and TRBJ2-2, the complete variable domain is DTAVSQTPKYLVTQMGNDKSIKCEQNLGHDTMYWYKQDSKKFLKIMFSYNNKELIINETVPNRFSPKSPDKAHLNLHINSLELGDSAVYFCASSPQTTGELFFGEGSRLTVL.

This clonotype was observed at least ten times. The V call is TRBV4-3, the J call TRBJ1-4, with D unresolved. The CDR3 has 15 amino acids. Germline assignment: CDR1 LGHNA and CDR2 YSLEER. V shed 0 bases and J shed 5 bases, with 10 bases lying between them. The CDR3 region has the DNA TGCGCCAGCAGCCAAGATTTGATGAGCAATGAAAAACTGTTTTTT. Its protein is CASSQDLMSNEKLFF.

The table lists this clonotype with a few counts. The V gene is TRBV6-6, the J gene TRBJ2-2, with 9 positions matching TRBD1. The CDR3 spans 14 residues. J was trimmed by 4 bases and V by 7 bases; bases with no gene match: 4. Germline lookup yields CDR1 MNHNY and CDR2 SVGAGI (reference sequence). CDR3 nucleotide sequence: TGTGCCAGCAATAACAGGGGGCCCACCGGGGAGCTGTTTTTT. It specifies CASNNRGPTGELFF.

This clonotype was detected a few times. V is TRBV29-1 and J is TRBJ2-2; weak D call: TRBD1 (6 bases). Germline lookup yields CDR1 SQVTM and CDR2 ANQGSEA. The CDR3 is 16 amino acids. Trimming removed 6 bases at V and 0 bases at J, with 17 bases between. CDR3 in amino acids: CSVPSVPGANTGELFF. The CDR3 DNA sequence: TGCAGCGTGCCGTCTGTGCCAGGGGCGAACACCGGGGAGCTGTTTTTT.

This sequence joins TRBV11-2 and TRBJ1-4, with D tentatively TRBD1 (5 bases). V lost 5 bases and J lost 8, with 15 bases in between. The CDR3 contains 14 residues. Germline loops: CDR1 SGHAT, CDR2 FQNNGV. Here the CDR3 reads CASSPGLAGEKLFF. In DNA, the CDR3 is TGTGCCAGCAGCCCAGGGTTGGCGGGAGAAAAACTGTTTTTT.

This clonotype was recorded many times. The DNA of the CDR3 is TGCGCCAGCAGCTTGGGACAGTACAGGGGCACTGAAGCTTTCTTT. Translation gives CASSLGQYRGTEAFF. The chain carries TRBV5-1 and TRBJ1-1; 7 nucleotides align to TRBD1. Germline CDR1 reads SGHRS; CDR2 reads YFSETQ. With V trimmed by 0 bases and J by 4 bases, 6 bases remained unmatched. This CDR3 is built from 15 residues.

This clonotype is judged medium-sized. V usage is TRBV10-2 and J usage is TRBJ1-4, with D perhaps matching TRBD1 (6 bases). V lost 3 bases and J lost 7, with 12 bases in between. CDR3 length: 14 amino acids. Looked up from germline, CDR1 is WSHSY and CDR2 is SAAADI. The CDR3 nucleotides are TGCGCCAGCAGTGATGGGACAAGGGGTGAAAAACTGTTTTTT. Residues: CASSDGTRGEKLFF.

The genes are TRBV21-1 and TRBJ1-3. TRBV21-1 is tagged as a pseudogene. The CDR3 runs to 18 residues. The CDR3: CASSKEEGDFLSGNTIYF. The CDR3 DNA reads TGTGCCAGCAGCAAAGAGGAAGGGGACTTTCTCTCTGGAAACACCATATATTTT.

This chain uses TRBV7-6 with TRBJ2-3, with 8 bases fitting TRBD2. Germline-derived CDR1 and CDR2 are SGHVS and FNYEAQ. The CDR3 has 15 residues. V gave up 5 bases and J gave up 0 bases; unmatched junction bases: 4. The CDR3 spells CASSRSGKSTDTQYF. DNA of the CDR3: TGTGCCAGCAGCCGTAGCGGGAAAAGCACAGATACGCAGTATTTT.

This clonotype turned up a few times. The chain has TRBV19 and TRBJ2-3; 8 bases fit TRBD1. The CDR3 spans 16 residues. Trimming cost V 3 bases and J 6 bases; bases outside gene matches: 11. Germline V gene sequence: CDR1 LNHDA, CDR2 SQIVND (reference sequence). CDR3 in amino acids: CASSIPGQGREDTQYF. Here the CDR3 DNA reads TGTGCCAGTAGTATCCCCGGACAGGGAAGAGAGGATACGCAGTATTTT.

This clonotype was seen a handful of times. The chain uses TRBV6-5 and TRBJ2-1; 7 bases map to TRBD2. The CDR3 sequence is 17 residues long. In germline, CDR1 is MNHEY, CDR2 SVGAGI. V lost 4 bases, J lost 7 bases, and 16 bases stayed unmatched. CDR3 protein: CASSWGGRASGFNEQFF. As DNA, the CDR3 is TGTGCCAGCAGTTGGGGGGGTAGGGCTAGCGGTTTTAATGAGCAGTTCTTC.

Many counts were recorded for this clonotype. The genes are TRBV18 and TRBJ1-1; D is possibly TRBD1 (6 bases). In germline, CDR1 is KGHSH, CDR2 LQKENI. The CDR3 runs to 13 residues. V gave up 6 bases and J gave up 2 bases, with 10 bases separating them. This CDR3 is CASSRDTNTEAFF. Written as DNA, the CDR3 is TGTGCCAGCTCCCGGGACACCAACACTGAAGCTTTCTTT.

This clonotype was seen only a few times. This rearrangement joins TRBV2 to TRBJ1-4; 8 bases fit TRBD1. This CDR3 comprises 14 residues. V shed 3 bases, J shed 7 bases, and the junction held 4 bases outside the gene matches. CDR1 and CDR2 from the germline V gene are SNHLY and FYNNEI. CDR3 nucleotide sequence: TGTGCCAGCAGTGACAGGGGGCCGGGTGAAAAACTGTTTTTT. The encoded protein is CASSDRGPGEKLFF.

The rearrangement joins TRBV5-1 to TRBJ2-5; TRBD1 matches at 11 bases. Germline CDR1 SGHRS, CDR2 YFSETQ. Trimming removed 2 bases from V and 4 bases from J; junction bases left unmatched: 7. This CDR3 has 16 residues. CDR3 bases: TGCGCCAGCAGCTTCCGGACAGGGGGCTCGGGAGAGACCCAGTACTTC. Translated: CASSFRTGGSGETQYF.

By share of the sample, this clonotype is medium-sized. The chain links TRBV29-1 to TRBJ2-5; D not certain. V was pared by 6 bases and J by 1 base, with 9 bases between. The CDR3 loop spans 12 amino acids. The germline V gene encodes CDR1 SQVTM and CDR2 ANQGSEA. The CDR3 loop is CSVGPGQETQYF. CDR3 nucleotide sequence: TGCAGCGTCGGGCCAGGCCAAGAGACCCAGTACTTC.

This clonotype appeared many times. CDR3 region: CAWRTGTSTEAFF. CDR3 in DNA: TGTGCCTGGAGGACCGGTACAAGCACTGAAGCTTTCTTT. The V gene is TRBV30, the J gene TRBJ1-1; no definite D call. With 3 bases removed from V and 4 bases from J, the gap between germline ends came to 12 bases. Germline CDR1 and CDR2: GTSNPN and SVGIG (reference sequence). The CDR3 contains 13 residues.

V is TRBV28 and J is TRBJ2-5; tentatively, D is TRBD2 (6 bases). The germline gives CDR1 MDHEN, CDR2 SYDVKM. Between the trimmed V and J ends, which lost 5 bases and 7 bases, there was a span of 20 bases. The CDR3 length is 15 residues. The CDR3 nucleotides read TGTGCCAGCAGTCCCGCTCTGGGAGGACCCCGGACCCAGTACTTC. It translates to CASSPALGGPRTQYF.

In this sample, this clonotype turned up many times. The chain joins TRBV5-1 to TRBJ1-1, with D unresolved. This CDR3 contains 14 residues. Germline V gives CDR1 SGHRS, CDR2 YFSETQ. V dropped 0 bases and J dropped 4 bases, with 10 bases sitting between them. The CDR3 region has the DNA TGCGCCAGCAGCTTGGGGAAGGAAAGCACTGAAGCTTTCTTT. It encodes CASSLGKESTEAFF.

V and J are TRBV6-2 or TRBV6-3 and TRBJ2-7; 8 positions match TRBD1. With 7 bases clipped from V and 0 bases from J, the junction kept 5 bases outside the gene matches. This CDR3 region has 14 residues. Germline V gene data show CDR1 as MNHEY and CDR2 as SVGEGT. CDR3 DNA sequence: TGTGCCAGCATCAAGGACAGGGTCTCCTACGAGCAGTACTTC. Translated, it gives CASIKDRVSYEQYF.

This clonotype occurred many times. The chain couples TRBV7-2 to TRBJ1-1, with D perhaps matching TRBD1 (5 bases). Per germline, CDR1 SGHTA and CDR2 FQGNSA. V dropped 3 bases and J dropped 4 bases, with 6 bases sitting between them. The CDR3 sequence is 12 residues long. In DNA, the CDR3 is TGTGCCAGCAGCTTCAGGGTCACTGAAGCTTTCTTT. Protein: CASSFRVTEAFF.

This clonotype was observed at least ten times. The chain is built from TRBV19 and TRBJ2-3; 9 bases match TRBD2. Germline lookup yields CDR1 LNHDA and CDR2 SQIVND (reference sequence). Trimming at V came to 5 bases and at J to 6 bases, leaving 15 bases not matched to a gene. This CDR3 is 17 amino acids long. CDR3 in amino acids: CASSPPWGSGSKDTQYF. DNA of the CDR3: TGTGCCAGTAGTCCGCCCTGGGGTAGCGGGAGCAAGGATACGCAGTATTTT.

J is TRBJ2-1 and V is TRBV24-1; 8 bases map to TRBD2. J gave up 3 bases and V 1 base, and 4 bases lay outside the gene matches. This CDR3 has 16 residues. Per the germline V gene, CDR1 is KGHDR and CDR2 is SFDVKD. The CDR3 is CATSDFGLAGYNEQFF. The CDR3 DNA follows: TGTGCCACCAGTGATTTTGGGCTAGCGGGCTACAATGAGCAGTTCTTC.

CDR3 protein: CASSRTPPGTSGFTRTDTQYF. CDR3 nucleotide sequence: TGTGCCAGTAGTAGGACCCCCCCCGGGACTAGCGGGTTCACCCGCACAGATACGCAGTATTTT. The rearrangement uses TRBV19 and TRBJ2-3, with TRBD2 identical over 12 bases. CDR3 length: 21 residues. V lost 4 bases to trimming and J lost 1 base; unmatched junction nucleotides: 18. Germline V gives CDR1 LNHDA, CDR2 SQIVND (reference sequence).

This clonotype was observed a few times. V is TRBV7-9 and J is TRBJ2-1; the D gene could be TRBD1 or TRBD2 (5 bases each). This CDR3 is built from 20 residues. V was shortened by 3 bases and J by 0 bases, with 24 bases between the two germline ends. CDR1 and CDR2 (germline): SEHNR, FQNEAQ (reference sequence). CDR3 nucleotide sequence: TGTGCCAGCAGCTTTATGGGACGCTCCCCTATGTTCGTCTCCTACAATGAGCAGTTCTTC. Its protein is CASSFMGRSPMFVSYNEQFF. Using reference TRBV7-9 and TRBJ2-1 for the parts outside the CDR3, the full variable domain is DTGVSQNPRHKITKRGQNVTFRCDPISEHNRLYWYRQTLGQGPEFLTYFQNEAQLEKSRLLSDRFSAERPKGSFSTLEIQRTEQGDSAMYLCASSFMGRSPMFVSYNEQFFGPGTRLTVL.

This clonotype was seen at least ten times. V usage is TRBV9 and J usage is TRBJ2-1, with no clear D. The CDR3 contains 16 residues. The V gene lost 0 bases and the J gene lost 4 bases, with 14 bases spanning the gap. Germline-derived CDR1 and CDR2 are SGDLS and YYNGEE. The CDR3 coding sequence is TGTGCCAGCAGCGTAGGCCTTGACACTGTATACAATGAGCAGTTCTTC. Its translation is CASSVGLDTVYNEQFF.

This clonotype has just a few counts. The chain is built from TRBV28 and TRBJ2-7; D ambiguous. This CDR3 contains 15 residues. V dropped 2 bases and J dropped 1 base, with 12 bases sitting between them. The germline CDR1 and CDR2 sequences are MDHEN and SYDVKM. The CDR3 spells CASSLPPGLSYEQYF. The CDR3 region has the DNA TGTGCCAGCAGTTTACCCCCCGGGCTATCCTACGAGCAGTACTTC.

The chain joins TRBV9 to TRBJ1-2; D is unresolved. The CDR3 length is 15 residues. Germline V gives CDR1 SGDLS, CDR2 YYNGEE. The V end lost 3 bases, the J end lost 5 bases, and 17 bases lay between the germline ends. CDR3: CASSGPSGEMYGYTF. DNA of the CDR3: TGTGCCAGCAGCGGGCCTTCCGGGGAAATGTATGGCTACACCTTC.

This clonotype was seen only once. An end of the junction does not agree with germline; a read error may underlie this. This chain joins TRBV7-3 and TRBJ1-2; D gene uncertain. This CDR3 region has 15 residues. CDR1 and CDR2 (germline): SGHTA, FQGTGA. The CDR3 region is CASSLMAGRNYGYNF. CDR3 DNA sequence: TGTGCCAGCAGCTTAATGGCGGGCCGTAACTATGGCTACAACTTC.

This clonotype occurred many times. V gene TRBV20-1 combines with J gene TRBJ1-6; 7 positions agree with TRBD1. This CDR3 has 15 amino acids. Germline-derived CDR1 and CDR2 are DFQATT and SNEGSKA (reference sequence). The V segment lost 0 bases and the J segment 6 bases; nucleotides outside the gene matches: 5. For the CDR3, the DNA is TGCAGTGCTAGAGATAAAGGGGGCGTTAATTCACCCCTCCACTTT. This gives the protein CSARDKGGVNSPLHF.